What follows is one T cell receptor beta chain and its context. Trimming left V 5 bases short and J 4 bases short, with 17 bases between. The germline gives CDR1 KGHSH, CDR2 LQKENI. The CDR3 length is 16 residues. The entry originates in a study of blood T cell repertoires in COVID-19. Using immunoSEQ multiplex PCR, the repertoire was profiled, and TCRdb retains in-frame clones only, with some absent. The table shows approximately 230,000 clones, with approximately 80% occurring only once. The sample was PBMCs or T cells enriched from blood (not recorded which). This sequence joins TRBV18 and TRBJ2-2; possible D gene TRBD2, 6 bases. The sequence was obtained from a man aged 35 to 55 who had recovered from COVID-19. CDR3 in DNA: TGTGCCAGCTCATCGTTCGGGCCGCGGGGCACCGGGGAGCTGTTTTTT. Protein: CASSSFGPRGTGELFF.